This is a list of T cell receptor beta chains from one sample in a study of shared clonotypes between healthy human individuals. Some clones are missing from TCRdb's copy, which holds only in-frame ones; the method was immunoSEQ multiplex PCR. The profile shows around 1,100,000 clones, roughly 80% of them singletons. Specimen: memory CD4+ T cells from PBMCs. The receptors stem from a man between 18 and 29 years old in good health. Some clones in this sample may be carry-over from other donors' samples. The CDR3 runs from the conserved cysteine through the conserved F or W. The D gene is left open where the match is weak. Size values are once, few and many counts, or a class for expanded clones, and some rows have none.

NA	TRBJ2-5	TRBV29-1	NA	TGCAGCGTTAGAGTATACTGGGGAGAGACCCAGTACTTC	CSVRVYWGETQYF
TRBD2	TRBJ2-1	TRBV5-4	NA	TGTGCCAGCAGCCCCGGACTAGCGGGAGCGTTCGAGCAGTTCTTC	CASSPGLAGAFEQFF
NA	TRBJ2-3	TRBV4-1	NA	TGCGCCAGCAGCCAAGAAAGGGAAGGGGATACGCAGTATTTT	CASSQEREGDTQYF
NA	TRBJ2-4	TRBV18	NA	TGTGCCAGCTCCCAGCCGATAGCCAAAAACATTCAGTACTTC	CASSQPIAKNIQYF
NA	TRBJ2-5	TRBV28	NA	TGTGCCAGCAGTCCCCCCTCACAGGGATCCCAGTACTTC	CASSPPSQGSQYF
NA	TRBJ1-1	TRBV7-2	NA	TGTGCCAGCAGCTCACTACTCAGTAGTGCTTTCTTT	CASSSLLSSAFF
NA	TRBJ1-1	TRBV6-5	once	TGTGCCAGCAGCTCGGGATCTTGGGGTACTGAAGCTTTCTTT	CASSSGSWGTEAFF
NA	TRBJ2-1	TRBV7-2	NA	TGTGCCAGCAGCTTAGAGGCTTACAATGAGCAGTTCTTC	CASSLEAYNEQFF
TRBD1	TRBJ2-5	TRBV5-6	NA	TGTGCCAGCAGCTCGGACAGGGGTGAGACCCAGTACTTC	CASSSDRGETQYF
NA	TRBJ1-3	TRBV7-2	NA	TGTGCCAGCAGCTTTATGGCCTCTGGAAACACCATATATTTT	CASSFMASGNTIYF
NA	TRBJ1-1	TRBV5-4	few	TGTGCCAGCAGCTTGGACGGTTACACTGAAGCTTTCTTT	CASSLDGYTEAFF
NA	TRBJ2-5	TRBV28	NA	TGTGCCAGCAGGCGACGTGGGTCTTGGACCCAGTACTTC	CASRRRGSWTQYF
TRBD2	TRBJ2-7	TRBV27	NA	TGTGCCAGCAGTTTACGCGGGCTAGCGGGAGAGATCAAGAGGGCCCACGAGCAGTACTTC	CASSLRGLAGEIKRAHEQYF
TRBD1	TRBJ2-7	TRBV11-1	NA	TGTGCCAGCAGTCCCGGGACAGGGTTCATGTCCTACGAGCAGTACTTC	CASSPGTGFMSYEQYF
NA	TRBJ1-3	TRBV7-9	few	TGTGCCAGCAGCAACAAAGGGCCCTCTGGAAACACCATATATTTT	CASSNKGPSGNTIYF
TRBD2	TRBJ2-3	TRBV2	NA	TGTGCCAGCAGTCAGGCGGGAGGACCTAGCACAGATACGCAGTATTTT	CASSQAGGPSTDTQYF
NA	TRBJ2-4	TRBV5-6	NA	TGTGCCAGCAGTTCGACTGGGTTTGCCGGAAACATTCAGTACTTC	CASSSTGFAGNIQYF
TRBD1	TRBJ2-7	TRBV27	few	TGTGCCAGCAGTCGACAGGGCTACGAGCAGTACTTC	CASSRQGYEQYF
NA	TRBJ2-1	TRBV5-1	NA	TGCGCCAGTGGGACACCACCCTACAATGAGCAGTTCTTC	CASGTPPYNEQFF
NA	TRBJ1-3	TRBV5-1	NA	TGCGCCAGCAGCTTGGGAGGGGCTTCTGGAAACACCATATATTTT	CASSLGGASGNTIYF
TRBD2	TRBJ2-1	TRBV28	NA	TGTGCCAGCAGGCCACCTAATTTAGCGGGGGGCTACAATGAGCAGTTCTTC	CASRPPNLAGGYNEQFF
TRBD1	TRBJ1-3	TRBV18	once	TGTGCCACATCCGGGGGACAGTCCTCTGGAAACACCATATATTTT	CATSGGQSSGNTIYF
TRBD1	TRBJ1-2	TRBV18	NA	TGTGCCAGCTCACCACGTGCGCCCGGGACAGCAAACTATGGCTACACCTTC	CASSPRAPGTANYGYTF
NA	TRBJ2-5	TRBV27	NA	TGTGCCAGCAGTTCCGTGGGGGGCGGGAAGACCCAGTACTTC	CASSSVGGGKTQYF
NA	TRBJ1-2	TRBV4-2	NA	TGTGCCGGCACCAACCTTGTGCGTACCAGGGACTATGGCTACACCTTC	CAGTNLVRTRDYGYTF
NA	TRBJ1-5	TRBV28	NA	TGTGCCAGCACCCCACAACTAGGGGGTCCGGAAGAATGGCAGTCCCAGCATTTT	CASTPQLGGPEEWQSQHF
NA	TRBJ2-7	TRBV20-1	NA	TGCAGTGTGGTAGCCTCCTACGAGCAGTACTTC	CSVVASYEQYF
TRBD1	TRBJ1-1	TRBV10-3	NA	TGTGCCATCAGTGGTCGGACAGGGAGGGAGAACACTGAAGCTTTCTTT	CAISGRTGRENTEAFF
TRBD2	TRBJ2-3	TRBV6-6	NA	TGTGCCAGCAGTTACGAGGGACTAGCTCCCTTGGGGCAGTATTTT	CASSYEGLAPLGQYF
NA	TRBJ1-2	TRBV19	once	TGTGCCAGTAGTACCCACCTTGACAGTTTGGGCTACACCTTC	CASSTHLDSLGYTF
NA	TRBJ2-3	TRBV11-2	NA	TGTGCCAGCAGCTTAGGGTTCGGCGGGGGCACAGATACGCAGTATTTT	CASSLGFGGGTDTQYF
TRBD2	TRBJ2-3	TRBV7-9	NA	TGTGCCAGCAGCCCTAGCGGGAGCTCTTATACGCAGTATTTT	CASSPSGSSYTQYF
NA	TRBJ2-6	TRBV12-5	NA	TGTGCTAGTGGTAACTCTGGGGCCAACGTCCTGACTTTC	CASGNSGANVLTF
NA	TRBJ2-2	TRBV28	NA	TGTGCCAGCAGTCCCCATGGAAGGGTAGTATCTGGGGAGCTGTTTTTT	CASSPHGRVVSGELFF
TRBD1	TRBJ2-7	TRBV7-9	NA	TGTGCCAGCAGCTCCGGCCTGGGGACAGGGGTGAACGAGCAGTACTTC	CASSSGLGTGVNEQYF
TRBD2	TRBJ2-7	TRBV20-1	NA	TGCAGTGCCCAATGGGGGGGCGAGCAGTACTTC	CSAQWGGEQYF
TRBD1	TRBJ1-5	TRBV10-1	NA	TGCGCCAGCCTTGGGACAGGGCAGGAACAATTAGGCAATCAGCCCCAGCATTTT	CASLGTGQEQLGNQPQHF
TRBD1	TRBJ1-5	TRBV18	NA	TGTGCCAGCTCACGGACAGGGGGGGTCCGGGATCAGCCCCAGCATTTT	CASSRTGGVRDQPQHF
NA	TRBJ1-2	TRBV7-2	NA	TGTGCCAGCAGCTTACCTTCAGGGGCCCTTAACTATGGCTACACCTTC	CASSLPSGALNYGYTF
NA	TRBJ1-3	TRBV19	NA	TGTGCCAGTAGTATAGACGGCAGCTCTGGAAACACCATATATTTT	CASSIDGSSGNTIYF
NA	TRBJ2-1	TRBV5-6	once	TGTGCCAGCAGCTTATTGGGGAGATCAGGTGAGCAGTTCTTC	CASSLLGRSGEQFF
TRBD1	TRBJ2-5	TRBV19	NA	TGTGCCAGTAGTCCCCGGGACAGGGGGGAGACCCAGTACTTC	CASSPRDRGETQYF
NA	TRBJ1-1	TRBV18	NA	TGTGCCAGCTCACCGACCATTCTCCGGGAACGGGGGACTGAAGCTTTCTTT	CASSPTILRERGTEAFF
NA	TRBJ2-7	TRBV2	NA	TGTGCCAGCTCCGGTGGGTCTTTAGGGCTCGAGCAGTACTTC	CASSGGSLGLEQYF
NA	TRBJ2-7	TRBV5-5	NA	TGTGCCAGCAGCTTGTCCCAAGGGCCCGTGTACGAGCAGTACTTC	CASSLSQGPVYEQYF
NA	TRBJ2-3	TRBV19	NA	TGTGCCACTCAAAACGTGGATACGCAGTATTTT	CATQNVDTQYF
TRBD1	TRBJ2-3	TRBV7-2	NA	TGTGCCAGCAGCTTAAACAGGGGAAATACAGATACGCAGTATTTT	CASSLNRGNTDTQYF
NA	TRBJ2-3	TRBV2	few	TGTGCCAGCAAGGAGGGCGGGACCACAGATACGCAGTATTTT	CASKEGGTTDTQYF
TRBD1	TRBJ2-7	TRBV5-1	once	TGCGCCAGCAGCCGGACAGGAAGCTCCTACGAGCAGTACTTC	CASSRTGSSYEQYF
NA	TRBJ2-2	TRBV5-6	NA	TGTGCCAGCAGCTTGGGGACAGTCACCGGGGAGCTGTTTTTT	CASSLGTVTGELFF
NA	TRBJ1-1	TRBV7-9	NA	TGTGCCAGCAGCCTAGACGGGACGGCTTTTAAAGCTTTCTTT	CASSLDGTAFKAFF
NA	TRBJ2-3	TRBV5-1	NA	TGCGCCAGCAGTTACAGCACAGATACGCAGTATTTT	CASSYSTDTQYF